Following are 9 T cell receptor beta chains from one sample sequenced in a study of blood T cell repertoires in COVID-19. Only in-frame clones appear in the TCRdb table, and some are missing; sequencing was by immunoSEQ multiplex PCR. The repertoire holds a few hundred thousand clones, with 82% as singletons. Material: PBMCs or T cells enriched from blood (not recorded which). All receptors come from a middle-aged man who had recovered from COVID-19.

The chain has TRBV11-1 and TRBJ1-1; 7 nucleotides align to TRBD1. V shed 1 base and J 4 bases; nucleotides not matched to a gene: 3. This CDR3 comprises 14 residues. Germline V gene sequence: CDR1 SGHAT, CDR2 FQDESV (reference sequence). In nucleotides, the CDR3 is TGTGCCAGCAGCTTAGTTACAGGGGTCACTGAAGCTTTCTTT. Its translation: CASSLVTGVTEAFF.

The rearrangement links TRBV23-1 to TRBJ2-7; 9 nucleotides line up with TRBD1. TRBV23-1 is an ORF; its function is uncertain. The trim removed 5 bases at V and 2 bases at J, leaving 19 bases unmatched. The CDR3 has 19 residues. CDR3 region: CASSAPPHRGPLVAYEQYF. CDR3 bases: TGCGCCAGCAGTGCCCCCCCACACAGGGGGCCCCTGGTGGCCTACGAGCAGTACTTC.

Only one count was recorded for this clone. The chain has TRBV7-2 and TRBJ2-7; D gene uncertain. CDR1 and CDR2 from the germline V gene are SGHTA and FQGNSA. V was trimmed by 2 bases and J by 0 bases, leaving 11 bases between them. There are 15 residues in the CDR3. The DNA for the CDR3 is TGTGCCAGCAGCTTATTGGCTTCCTCCTCCTACGAGCAGTACTTC. Residues: CASSLLASSSYEQYF.

As for this clone: The same CDR3 arises from other DNA sequences in this sample as well. The V and J genes are TRBV20-1 and TRBJ2-1; D remains unclear. Looked up from germline, CDR1 is DFQATT and CDR2 is SNEGSKA (reference sequence). CDR3 length: 11 amino acids. The germline V and J ends were trimmed by 5 bases and 7 bases, with 9 bases remaining between them. The CDR3: CSAARGNEQFF. The CDR3 DNA follows: TGCAGTGCTGCCCGAGGAAATGAGCAGTTCTTC.

This chain connects TRBV6-6 to TRBJ2-3, with TRBD2 as a possible D gene (6 bases). Germline V lookup: CDR1 MNHNY, CDR2 SVGAGI (reference sequence). CDR3 length: 11 residues. V lost 8 bases and J 6 bases, leaving 9 bases between the germline ends. The CDR3 nucleotides are TGTGCCAGCGCGGGAAGGGATACGCAGTATTTT. Encoded protein: CASAGRDTQYF.

The chain uses TRBV19 and TRBJ1-2, with 9 bases aligning to TRBD1. V shed 5 bases and J 5 bases; nucleotides not matched to a gene: 6. Germline loops: CDR1 LNHDA, CDR2 SQIVND (reference sequence). There are 14 residues in the CDR3. The CDR3 bases are TGTGCCAGTAGTTCATGGGACAGGGCTTATGGCTACACCTTC. Amino acid sequence: CASSSWDRAYGYTF.

This chain connects TRBV5-1 to TRBJ2-5, with 8 bases fitting TRBD2. The CDR3 totals 17 residues. CDR1 is SGHRS, CDR2 YFSETQ, per germline. With V trimmed by 3 bases and J by 2 bases, 12 bases remained unmatched. CDR3 protein: CASSSAKLSGGQETQYF. The CDR3 coding sequence is TGCGCCAGCAGCTCAGCAAAATTGTCGGGGGGGCAAGAGACCCAGTACTTC.

The genes are TRBV7-3 and TRBJ1-1, with D perhaps matching TRBD1 (5 bases). There are 15 residues in the CDR3. V shed 5 bases and J shed 1 base, with 14 bases lying between them. CDR1 SGHTA and CDR2 FQGTGA come from the germline V gene. The CDR3 here is CASSPDQGPNTEAFF. Written as DNA, the CDR3 is TGTGCCAGCAGCCCGGACCAGGGCCCGAACACTGAAGCTTTCTTT.

This clone appeared a few times. The V gene is TRBV9, the J gene TRBJ2-3; TRBD2 is a possible D gene (5 bases). Trimming left V 3 bases short and J 0 bases short, with 8 bases between. The CDR3 is 14 residues long. CDR1 is SGDLS, CDR2 YYNGEE, per germline. The CDR3 is CASSEAVSTDTQYF. In DNA form, the CDR3 reads TGTGCCAGCAGCGAAGCGGTAAGCACAGATACGCAGTATTTT.